The 14 T cell receptor beta chains below were found in one sample sequenced in a study of blood T cell repertoires in COVID-19. Sequencing was performed with immunoSEQ multiplex PCR; in TCRdb, only in-frame clones are kept and a portion is missing. The table has approximately 120,000 clones, more than 80% seen once; the top ten hold 10%. The sequenced sample was peripheral blood. Receptors originate from a human donor in a cohort sampled during active COVID-19.

This clone was found a few times. The chain links TRBV24-1 to TRBJ2-7; no reliable D call. The germline V and J ends were trimmed by 6 bases and 3 bases, with 5 bases remaining between them. CDR1 KGHDR and CDR2 SFDVKD come from the germline V gene. The CDR3 length is 11 residues. CDR3 protein: CATSLGYEQYF. CDR3 nucleotide sequence: TGTGCCACCAGTCTCGGCTACGAGCAGTACTTC.

The chain has TRBV5-1 and TRBJ1-2; 8 bases match TRBD1. Germline V lookup: CDR1 SGHRS, CDR2 YFSETQ. V shed 3 bases and J 6 bases; nucleotides not matched to a gene: 10. This CDR3 spans 15 amino acids. The CDR3 protein is CASSSGTGALDGYTF. The DNA for the CDR3 is TGCGCCAGCAGCTCCGGGACAGGTGCCCTGGATGGCTACACCTTC.

The DNA of the CDR3 is TGCGCCACTGCGCCCGGAGGAATGGGTGGCTACACCTTC. Translating it yields CATAPGGMGGYTF. The genes are TRBV5-1 and TRBJ1-2; D is unclear. The CDR3 runs 13 residues. V was pared by 9 bases and J by 7 bases, with 19 bases between. Germline CDR1 and CDR2: SGHRS and YFSETQ.

CDR3 DNA sequence: TGTGCCAGCAGCTTGGCTCGCGCCCGCACCGGGGAGCTGTTTTTT. Translating gives CASSLARARTGELFF. V gene TRBV5-6 combines with J gene TRBJ2-2; D unclear. The CDR3 length is 15 residues. Germline V gene data show CDR1 as SGHDT and CDR2 as YYEEEE. The ends were cut back, 0 bases at V and 4 bases at J, with 10 bases in the middle.

This clone was found once. The rearrangement uses TRBV7-9 and TRBJ1-1, with 8 bases that match TRBD1. Trimming cost V 5 bases and J 1 base; bases outside gene matches: 9. Germline CDR1 is SEHNR and CDR2 is FQNEAQ (reference sequence). CDR3 length: 16 residues. In DNA form, the CDR3 reads TGTGCCAGCAGCGCGACAGGGGCCGAGGCGAACACTGAAGCTTTCTTT. Protein sequence: CASSATGAEANTEAFF.

The gene calls are TRBV7-9 and TRBJ2-7, with D unclear. CDR3 length: 13 residues. In germline, CDR1 is SEHNR, CDR2 FQNEAQ (reference sequence). The germline V and J ends were trimmed by 2 bases and 7 bases, with 12 bases remaining between them. Written as DNA, the CDR3 is TGTGCCAGCAGCTTATCTGGGCATCCGGAGCAGTACTTC. Protein: CASSLSGHPEQYF. The entire variable domain, with the rest obtained from reference TRBV7-9 and TRBJ2-7, is as follows: DTGVSQNPRHKITKRGQNVTFRCDPISEHNRLYWYRQTLGQGPEFLTYFQNEAQLEKSRLLSDRFSAERPKGSFSTLEIQRTEQGDSAMYLCASSLSGHPEQYFGPGTRLTVT.

The CDR3 loop reads CASSFAGVDTQYF. The CDR3 coding sequence is TGTGCCAGCAGCTTCGCAGGGGTCGATACGCAGTATTTT. This chain uses TRBV7-2 with TRBJ2-3; D may be TRBD1 (6 bases). V lost 3 bases to trimming and J lost 6 bases, with 10 bases between them. CDR1 SGHTA and CDR2 FQGNSA come from the germline V gene. This CDR3 has 13 amino acids.

The chain recombines TRBV19 with TRBJ2-2, with TRBD1 identical over 9 bases. The ends lost 6 bases at V and 7 bases at J; junction bases unmatched: 3. CDR3 size: 13 residues. In germline, CDR1 is LNHDA, CDR2 SQIVND (reference sequence). CDR3 residues: CASSGQGIGELFF. For the CDR3, the DNA is TGTGCCAGTAGCGGACAGGGGATCGGGGAGCTGTTTTTT.

The rearrangement joins TRBV11-3 to TRBJ2-6; TRBD2 matches at 11 bases. CDR3 length equals 15 residues. Germline V gives CDR1 SGHNT, CDR2 YENEEA. The V gene end was trimmed by 5 bases and the J gene end by 6 bases; junction bases not matched to a gene: 3. CDR3 in amino acids: CASSLGLAVANVLTF. CDR3 nucleotides: TGTGCCAGCAGCCTGGGACTAGCGGTGGCCAACGTCCTGACTTTC.

The chain is built from TRBV19 and TRBJ1-2; TRBD1 aligns across 9 bases. This CDR3 spans 15 amino acids. After removal of 6 bases from V and 1 base from J, the junction contained 6 bases not matched to a gene. The V gene's germline CDR1 is LNHDA and CDR2 SQIVND (reference sequence). The CDR3 is CASRIGTGNNYGYTF. The CDR3 nucleotides read TGTGCCAGTAGGATCGGGACAGGGAATAACTATGGCTACACCTTC. Full variable domain (remainder filled in from reference TRBV19 and TRBJ1-2): DGGITQSPKYLFRKEGQNVTLSCEQNLNHDAMYWYRQDPGQGLRLIYYSQIVNDFQKGDIAEGYSVSREKKESFPLTVTSAQKNPTAFYLCASRIGTGNNYGYTFGSGTRLTVV.

J is TRBJ2-2 and V is TRBV5-1; TRBD2 aligns across 14 bases. V dropped 5 bases and J dropped 1; count of bases not matched to a gene: 10. Germline V gene lookup returns CDR1 SGHRS and CDR2 YFSETQ. The CDR3 is 19 amino acids. The CDR3 sequence: CASSSAQGLAGGNTGELFF. The CDR3 DNA reads TGCGCCAGCAGTTCGGCCCAAGGACTAGCGGGAGGGAACACCGGGGAGCTGTTTTTT.

The sample holds one count of this clone. The chain has TRBV5-6 and TRBJ2-7; D is possibly TRBD1 (5 bases). V dropped 0 bases and J dropped 4 bases, with 11 bases sitting between them. Germline CDR1 and CDR2: SGHDT and YYEEEE. This CDR3 contains 14 residues. The CDR3, as DNA: TGTGCCAGCAGCTTGGGGCCAGGGATATACGAGCAGTACTTC. Its translation is CASSLGPGIYEQYF.

The CDR3 reads CASSQDFGQAYEQYF. In DNA, the CDR3 is TGCGCCAGCAGCCAAGATTTCGGACAGGCCTACGAGCAGTACTTC. V usage is TRBV4-3 and J usage is TRBJ2-7; 7 nucleotides align to TRBD1. CDR1 LGHNA and CDR2 YSLEER come from the germline V gene. Germline trimming cut 0 bases from V and 2 bases from J; bases unmatched to any gene: 4. This CDR3 is 15 amino acids long.

The chain carries TRBV19 and TRBJ1-1; a weak D match, TRBD1 (5 bases). CDR3 length: 16 residues. V dropped 9 bases and J dropped 1 base, with 21 bases sitting between them. Germline V gives CDR1 LNHDA, CDR2 SQIVND (reference sequence). CDR3 sequence (DNA): TGTGCCAGCACTCCGTTATTAATGACAGCGAACACTGAAGCTTTCTTT. Amino acids: CASTPLLMTANTEAFF. Supplemented by reference TRBV19 and TRBJ1-1, the full variable domain reads DGGITQSPKYLFRKEGQNVTLSCEQNLNHDAMYWYRQDPGQGLRLIYYSQIVNDFQKGDIAEGYSVSREKKESFPLTVTSAQKNPTAFYLCASTPLLMTANTEAFFGQGTRLTVV.